A selection of T cell receptor beta chains follows, all from one sample in a study of blood T cells in healthy people across ages. TCRdb recomputed calls from the 5' RACE reads with MiXCR, one row per CDR3 protein. The sample shows about 1.8 million distinct CDR3 sequences, about 50% of them seen only once. The sequencing input was blood. These receptors came from a woman in her thirties or forties in good health. Both conserved end residues are part of each CDR3.

TRBV20-1	TRBJ2-3	CSAKDRGRTDTQYF
TRBV20-1	TRBJ2-7	CSASEHSYEQYF
TRBV7-2	TRBJ1-6	CASSLTGTLNSPLHF
TRBV20-1	TRBJ2-2	CSAPRQGALTGELFF
TRBV3-1	TRBJ2-5	CASSPLQRSKQETQYF
TRBV18	TRBJ2-5	CASSPARIQETQYF
TRBV29-1	TRBJ1-4	CSVILSDNEKLFF
TRBV7-9	TRBJ2-3	CASSSPTAAYSDTQYF
TRBV27	TRBJ2-6	CASSTDRGRAGANVLTF
TRBV6-1	TRBJ2-3	CASSGIGQGPSDTQYF
TRBV9	TRBJ2-1	CAGSATSGGANEQFF
TRBV18	TRBJ1-2	CASSPPAGYGYTF
TRBV29-1	TRBJ2-7	CSVLSGGARYEQYF
TRBV5-1	TRBJ2-5	CASSWTTGTGLETQYF
TRBV6-6	TRBJ2-3	CASSNGAARLSTDTQYF
TRBV4-3	TRBJ1-6	CASRSRWTEPFSPLHF
TRBV4-3	TRBJ2-3	CASSPEGAHQVPDTQYF
TRBV7-9	TRBJ2-5	CASSHRRAVGSYNEQYF
TRBV7-2	TRBJ1-6	CASSSTGSSYNSPLHF
TRBV27	TRBJ2-5	CASRSIRLAGSQETQYF
TRBV28	TRBJ1-2	CASSSRGIKFQGNYGYTF
TRBV29-1	TRBJ2-3	CSVPLAGGVDTQYF
TRBV7-3	TRBJ2-1	CASSLLRGDYNEQFF
TRBV4-1	TRBJ1-5	CASSQERTEGANQPQHF
TRBV18	TRBJ1-2	CASSPETGRGYTF
TRBV6-1	TRBJ2-5	CASSRGQGDSNEQYF
TRBV28	TRBJ1-2	CASSRGGQPNLYGYTF
TRBV5-1	TRBJ2-4	CASSLVVGRDKNIQYF
TRBV11-2	TRBJ2-6	CASSLEGGSGANVLTF
TRBV4-2	TRBJ1-3	CASSQDWTVSSGNTIYF
TRBV7-9	TRBJ2-4	CASRSPRGTKNIQYF
TRBV6-5	TRBJ2-3	CASSYSRVAGATDTQYF
TRBV10-3	TRBJ2-3	CAINPGLADSTDTQYF
TRBV28	TRBJ2-1	CASSLSSGGFYNEQFF
TRBV5-5	TRBJ2-1	CASSLDPGEQFF
TRBV6-5	TRBJ1-2	CASRPITGSGYTF
TRBV11-3	TRBJ2-1	CASSLGQVGTSGSTQFF
TRBV2	TRBJ1-4	CASSETGVNEKLFF
TRBV5-1	TRBJ2-6	CASKGMTFSGANVLTF
TRBV20-1	TRBJ2-3	CSATGGSGTDTQYF
TRBV5-6	TRBJ1-2	CASSSPDSQRFYGYTF
TRBV5-1	TRBJ2-7	CASSYRTGQGVDEQYF
TRBV12-3/TRBV12-4	TRBJ2-7	CASSRSTAYEQYF
TRBV7-2	TRBJ2-5	CASSLTLAGHGAQYF
TRBV7-2	TRBJ2-7	CASSLDGTSGGPRYEQYF
TRBV11-2	TRBJ2-3	CASSLVVAGGLVTQYF
TRBV24-1	TRBJ2-3	CATSDLGAADTQYF
TRBV25-1	TRBJ1-2	CASSGFPGRSGGYTF
TRBV27	TRBJ2-7	CASSSSNPPYEQYF